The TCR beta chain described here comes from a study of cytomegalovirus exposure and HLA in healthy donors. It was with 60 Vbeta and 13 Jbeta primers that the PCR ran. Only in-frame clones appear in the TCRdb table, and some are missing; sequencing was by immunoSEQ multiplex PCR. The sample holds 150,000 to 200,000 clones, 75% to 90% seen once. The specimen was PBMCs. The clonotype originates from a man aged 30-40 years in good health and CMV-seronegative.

This CDR3 is CASSLKGQGGPWEQYF. The CDR3 bases are TGTGCCAGCAGCTTAAAGGGACAGGGGGGCCCTTGGGAGCAGTACTTC. The J gene is TRBJ2-7, the V gene TRBV7-9, with 11 bases identical to TRBD1. This CDR3 is built from 16 residues. V lost 2 bases and J lost 7; bases outside the gene matches: 10. Germline values: CDR1 SEHNR, CDR2 FQNEAQ (reference sequence).